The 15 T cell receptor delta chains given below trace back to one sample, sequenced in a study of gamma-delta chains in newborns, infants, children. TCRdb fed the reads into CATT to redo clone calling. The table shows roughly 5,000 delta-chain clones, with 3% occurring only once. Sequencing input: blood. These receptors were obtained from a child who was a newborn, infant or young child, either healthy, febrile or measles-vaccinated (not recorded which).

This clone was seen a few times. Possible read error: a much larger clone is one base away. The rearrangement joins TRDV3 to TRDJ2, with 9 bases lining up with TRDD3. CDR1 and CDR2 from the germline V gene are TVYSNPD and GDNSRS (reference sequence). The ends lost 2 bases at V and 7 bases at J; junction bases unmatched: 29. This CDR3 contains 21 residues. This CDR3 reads CAFSRSFVTGHTGDTQAQLFF. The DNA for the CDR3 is TGTGCCTTTTCCCGTTCCTTTGTTACTGGGCATACCGGGGATACGCAAGCACAACTCTTCTTT.

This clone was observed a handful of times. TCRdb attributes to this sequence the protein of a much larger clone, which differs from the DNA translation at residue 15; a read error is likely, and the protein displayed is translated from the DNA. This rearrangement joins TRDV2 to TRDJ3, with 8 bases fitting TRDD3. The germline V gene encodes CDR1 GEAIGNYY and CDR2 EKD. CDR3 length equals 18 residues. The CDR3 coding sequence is TGTGCCTGTGACACTGGGGATACTCGCTCCTGGGACACCCGACGGATGTTTTTC. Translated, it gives CACDTGDTRSWDTRRMFF.

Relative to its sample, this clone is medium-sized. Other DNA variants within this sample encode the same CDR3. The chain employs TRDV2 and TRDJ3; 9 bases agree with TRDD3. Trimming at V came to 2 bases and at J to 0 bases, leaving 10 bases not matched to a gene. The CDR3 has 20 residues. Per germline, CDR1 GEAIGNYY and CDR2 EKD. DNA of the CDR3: TGTGCCTGTGACAAATACTGGGGGACATCGAGCTCCTGGGACACCCGACAGATGTTTTTC. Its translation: CACDKYWGTSSSWDTRQMFF.

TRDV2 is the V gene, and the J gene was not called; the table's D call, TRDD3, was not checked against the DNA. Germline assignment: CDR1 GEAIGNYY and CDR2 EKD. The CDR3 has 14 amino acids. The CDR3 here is CACDVLGDLRAQHF. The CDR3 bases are TGTGCCTGTGACGTACTGGGGGATTTGAGAGCACAACACTTC.

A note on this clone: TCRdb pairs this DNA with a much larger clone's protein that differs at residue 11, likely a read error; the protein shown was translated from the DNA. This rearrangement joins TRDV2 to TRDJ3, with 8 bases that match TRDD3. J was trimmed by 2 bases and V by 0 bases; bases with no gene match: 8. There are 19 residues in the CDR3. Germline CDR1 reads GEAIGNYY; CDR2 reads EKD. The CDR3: CACDTWGIRGPWDTRQMFF. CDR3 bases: TGTGCCTGTGACACCTGGGGGATTCGAGGCCCCTGGGACACCCGACAGATGTTTTTC.

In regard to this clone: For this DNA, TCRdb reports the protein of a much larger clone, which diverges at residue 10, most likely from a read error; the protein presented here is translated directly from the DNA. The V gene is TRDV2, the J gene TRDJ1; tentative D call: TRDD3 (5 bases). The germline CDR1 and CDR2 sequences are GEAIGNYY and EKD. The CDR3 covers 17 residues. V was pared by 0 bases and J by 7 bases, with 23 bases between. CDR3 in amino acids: CACDTVDLLVDKGKLIF. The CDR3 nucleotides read TGTGCCTGTGACACCGTCGATCTCCTGGTGGATAAAGGTAAACTCATCTTT.

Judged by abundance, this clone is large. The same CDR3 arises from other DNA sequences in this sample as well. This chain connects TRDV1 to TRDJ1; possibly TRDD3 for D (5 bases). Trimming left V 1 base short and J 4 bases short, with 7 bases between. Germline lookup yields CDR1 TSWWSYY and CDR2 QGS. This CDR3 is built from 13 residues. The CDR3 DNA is TGTGCTCTTGGGGAACCCGGGGACGATAAACTCATCTTT. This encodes CALGEPGDDKLIF.

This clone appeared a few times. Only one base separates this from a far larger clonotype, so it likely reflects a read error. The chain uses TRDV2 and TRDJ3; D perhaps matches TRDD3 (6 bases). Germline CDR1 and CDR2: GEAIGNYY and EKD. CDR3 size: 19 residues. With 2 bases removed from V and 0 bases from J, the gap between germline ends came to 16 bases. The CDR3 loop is CACDNYWEGTSWDTRQMFF. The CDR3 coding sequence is TGTGCCTGTGACAACTACTGGGAGGGGACCTCCTGGGACACCCGACAGATGTTTTTC.

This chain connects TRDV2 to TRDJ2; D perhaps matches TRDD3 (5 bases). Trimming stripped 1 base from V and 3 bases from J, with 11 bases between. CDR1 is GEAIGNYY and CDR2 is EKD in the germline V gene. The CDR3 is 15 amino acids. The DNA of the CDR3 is TGTGCCTGTGACACGCTGGGTGGAGTGACAGCACAACTCTTCTTT. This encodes CACDTLGGVTAQLFF.

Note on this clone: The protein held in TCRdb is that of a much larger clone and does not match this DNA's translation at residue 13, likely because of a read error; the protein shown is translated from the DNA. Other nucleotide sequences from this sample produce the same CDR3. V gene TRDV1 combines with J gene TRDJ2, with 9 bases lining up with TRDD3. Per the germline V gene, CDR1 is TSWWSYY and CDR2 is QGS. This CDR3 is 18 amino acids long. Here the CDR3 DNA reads TGTGCTCTTGGGGAACTTCCTACTGGGGGAGCTTTGGCAGCACAACTCTTCTTT. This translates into CALGELPTGGALAAQLFF.

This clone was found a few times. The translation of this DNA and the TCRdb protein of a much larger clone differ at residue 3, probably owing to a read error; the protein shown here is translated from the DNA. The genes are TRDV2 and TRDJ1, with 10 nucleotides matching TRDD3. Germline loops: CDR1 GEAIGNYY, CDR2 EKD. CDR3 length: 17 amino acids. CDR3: CARDTGGFITVTDKLIF. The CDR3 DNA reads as TGTGCCCGTGACACTGGGGGATTCATTACGGTCACCGATAAACTCATCTTT.

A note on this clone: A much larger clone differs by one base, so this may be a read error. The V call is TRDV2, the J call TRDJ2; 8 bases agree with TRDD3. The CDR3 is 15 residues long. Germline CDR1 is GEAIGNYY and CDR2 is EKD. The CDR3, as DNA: TGTGCCTGTGACACCTTGGGGGATTTTTCGGCACACCTCTTCTTT. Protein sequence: CACDTLGDFSAHLFF.

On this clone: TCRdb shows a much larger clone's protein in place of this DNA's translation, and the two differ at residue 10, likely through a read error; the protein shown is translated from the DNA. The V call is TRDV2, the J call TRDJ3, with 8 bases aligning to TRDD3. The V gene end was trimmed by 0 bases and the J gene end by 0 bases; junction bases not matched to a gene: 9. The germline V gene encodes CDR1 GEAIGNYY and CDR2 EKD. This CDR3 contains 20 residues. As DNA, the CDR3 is TGTGCCTGTGACACCGCACTGGGGGTCAAGAGCTCCTGGGACACCCGACAGATGTTTTTC. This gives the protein CACDTALGVKSSWDTRQMFF.

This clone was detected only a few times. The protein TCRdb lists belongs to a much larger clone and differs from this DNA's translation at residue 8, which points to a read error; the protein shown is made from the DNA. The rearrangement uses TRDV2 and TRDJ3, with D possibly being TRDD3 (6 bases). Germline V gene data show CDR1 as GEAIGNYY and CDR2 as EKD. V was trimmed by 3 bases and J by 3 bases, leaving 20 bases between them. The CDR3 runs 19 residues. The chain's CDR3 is CACDHVLEDTGWDTRQMFF. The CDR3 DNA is TGTGCCTGTGACCACGTACTGGAGGATACAGGCTGGGACACCCGACAGATGTTTTTC.

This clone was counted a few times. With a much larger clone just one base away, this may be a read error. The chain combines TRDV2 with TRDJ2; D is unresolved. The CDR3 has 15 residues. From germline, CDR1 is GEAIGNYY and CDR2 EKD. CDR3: CACQASHALTAQPFF. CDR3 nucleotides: TGTGCCTGTCAAGCTAGTCATGCTTTGACAGCACAACCCTTCTTT.